The clone carrying this T cell receptor beta chain has at least ten counts. Its antigen is not known. Time point: sample taken at primary tumor resection. This specimen belongs to a study of spatial heterogeneity in lung cancer. V dropped 7 bases and J dropped 0 bases, with 10 bases sitting between them. This CDR3 contains 15 residues. The germline V gene has CDR1 MDHEN and CDR2 SYDVKM. General study results and limits: The study found ubiquitous expanded tumor TCRs in blood more at resection than follow-up.

TCRdb itself ran the 5' RACE reads through MiXCR, one entry per CDR3 protein. The data hold 9,500 to 11,000 distinct CDR3 sequences, with around 6.3% observed a single time. The genes are TRBV28 and TRBJ2-6; D might be TRBD1 (5 bases). Specimen: PBMCs, collected at surgery. This TCR was sampled from a male donor with early-stage non-small cell lung cancer. CDR3 nucleotide sequence: TGTGCCAGCAATCCGACAGCCTCTGGGGCCAACGTCCTGACTTTC. As protein: CASNPTASGANVLTF.